The entry below describes one T cell receptor (beta chain). The data derive from a study of blood T cell repertoires in COVID-19. Germline-derived CDR1 and CDR2 are MNHNS and SASEGT. CDR3 size: 14 residues. V dropped 3 bases and J dropped 7; count of bases not matched to a gene: 8. TCRdb keeps only in-frame clones here, not all; method: immunoSEQ multiplex PCR. This sample has approximately 240,000 clones, with roughly nine tenths found just once. The clonotype was recovered from a woman aged 45 to 65 in a cohort exposed to, infected with or recovered from COVID-19 (not recorded which). Sample: PBMCs or T cells enriched from blood (not recorded which). V and J are TRBV6-1 and TRBJ2-5, with 7 bases fitting TRBD2. The CDR3 nucleotides are TGTGCCAGCAGTGAGGGAAGCGGGATTGGGACCCAGTACTTC. Amino acid sequence: CASSEGSGIGTQYF.